This is a list of T cell receptor beta chains from one sample in a study of CD8+CD57+ T cells in acquired aplastic anemia. MiXCR, applied by TCRdb to the reads, yields one record per CDR3 protein. The sample gives around 170,000 distinct CDR3 sequences, around half of which show up once; around a tenth is in the top ten. Material for sequencing was sorted CD4+, CD8+, or CD8+CD57+ T cells (not recorded which) from PBMCs. The receptors come from a human donor with aplastic anemia. Each CDR3 is given with its conserved first and last residue. D genes are given only for firm matches. Part of the rows lack a size; the others show once, few, many or a class for expanded clones.

V	D	size	J	CDR3	DNA
TRBV2	TRBD2	many	TRBJ2-7	CASTSGTTYEQYF	TGTGCCAGTACTAGCGGGACAACCTACGAGCAGTACTTC
TRBV19	.	.	TRBJ2-2	CASDRRTEGLFF	TGTGCCAGTGACCGTAGAACCGAGGGGCTGTTTTTT
TRBV2	.	.	TRBJ2-3	CASWQGHTDTQYF	TGTGCCAGCTGGCAGGGCCACACAGATACGCAGTATTTT
TRBV11-1	TRBD1	.	TRBJ1-2	CASILDRGRHTF	TGTGCCAGCATCTTGGACAGGGGAAGACACACCTTC
TRBV2	.	.	TRBJ1-2	CASSYSGDGYTF	TGTGCCAGCAGTTATTCAGGGGATGGCTACACCTTC
TRBV19	.	.	TRBJ2-7	CASSAQFGEQYF	TGTGCCAGTAGTGCCCAGTTTGGCGAGCAGTACTTC
TRBV7-2	TRBD2	.	TRBJ2-7	CASSLQRGRDYEQYF	TGTGCCAGCAGTTTACAGCGCGGGAGGGACTACGAGCAGTACTTC
TRBV11-2	TRBD2	.	TRBJ2-1	CTSSLRQGLAGCNEQFF	TGTACCAGCAGCTTGAGACAGGGACTAGCGGGTTGCAATGAGCAGTTCTTC
TRBV15	TRBD1	few	TRBJ2-7	CATSRWDSGYEQYF	TGTGCCACCAGCAGATGGGACAGCGGCTACGAGCAGTACTTC
TRBV29-1	.	.	TRBJ2-7	CSVRRGHEQYF	TGCAGCGTTAGACGGGGCCACGAGCAGTACTTC
TRBV2	.	.	TRBJ1-4	CASSEGAVKLFF	TGTGCCAGCTCCGAAGGGGCCGTGAAACTGTTTTTT
TRBV6-5	.	.	TRBJ1-6	CASSSAGGARNSSLHF	TGTGCCAGCAGTTCCGCCGGGGGGGCAAGGAATTCATCCCTCCACTTT
TRBV20-1	TRBD2	.	TRBJ2-5	CSAFREGQETQYF	TGCAGTGCTTTTAGGGAGGGACAAGAGACCCAGTACTTC
TRBV7-3	.	many	TRBJ2-3	CASKGSMGTDTQYF	TGTGCCAGTAAGGGTAGTATGGGCACAGATACGCAGTATTTT